Listed below are T cell receptor beta chains from one sample, sequenced in a study of STAT5B mutations in CD4+ large granular lymphocyte leukemia. TCRdb keeps only in-frame clones here, not all; method: immunoSEQ multiplex PCR. The profile shows some 19,000 clones, about three quarters of them singletons. Sequencing used CD4+ T cells from blood buffy coats. These receptors came from a human donor in good health. The CDR3 runs from the conserved cysteine through the conserved F or W. Not every row has a clone size; where given, it reads once, few, many or a size class.

v_gene: TRBV20-1; abundance: NA; j_gene: TRBJ2-7; CDR3aa: CSARDSYEQYF
v_gene: TRBV11-2; abundance: NA; j_gene: TRBJ2-5; CDR3aa: CASSFGVETQYF
v_gene: TRBV6-1; abundance: few; j_gene: TRBJ2-7; CDR3aa: CASSAWDSSYEQYF
v_gene: TRBV5-6; abundance: NA; j_gene: TRBJ2-2; CDR3aa: CASIKTGVNTGELFF
v_gene: TRBV9; abundance: once; j_gene: TRBJ2-6; CDR3aa: CASSPRGQWGSGANVLTF
v_gene: TRBV19; abundance: NA; j_gene: TRBJ2-3; CDR3aa: CASSLSGAGYTDTQYF
v_gene: TRBV6-5; abundance: NA; j_gene: TRBJ1-1; CDR3aa: CASMEGEAEAFF
v_gene: TRBV11-1; abundance: NA; j_gene: TRBJ2-1; CDR3aa: CASSRRTGGLGSSYNEQFF
v_gene: TRBV7-3; abundance: NA; j_gene: TRBJ2-1; CDR3aa: CASSLTGNAYNEQFF
v_gene: TRBV11-2; abundance: few; j_gene: TRBJ1-2; CDR3aa: CASSSLRDRQNYGYTF
v_gene: TRBV7-2; abundance: NA; j_gene: TRBJ1-5; CDR3aa: CASSLDIGSNQPQHF
v_gene: TRBV6-5; abundance: NA; j_gene: TRBJ2-7; CDR3aa: CASSYSSPGNDYEQYF
v_gene: TRBV4-3; abundance: NA; j_gene: TRBJ2-4; CDR3aa: CASSLSLAKNIQYF
v_gene: TRBV27; abundance: few; j_gene: TRBJ2-1; CDR3aa: CASRPRGPYNEQFF
v_gene: TRBV7-7; abundance: few; j_gene: TRBJ2-1; CDR3aa: CASSVSGGSYNEQFF
v_gene: TRBV7-6; abundance: NA; j_gene: TRBJ1-4; CDR3aa: CASSFEGGPYEKLFF
v_gene: TRBV19; abundance: NA; j_gene: TRBJ2-7; CDR3aa: CASSKWEASYEQYF
v_gene: TRBV9; abundance: few; j_gene: TRBJ2-2; CDR3aa: CASSVVENTGELFF